This T cell receptor (beta chain) is drawn from a study of blood T cell repertoires in COVID-19. This CDR3 contains 15 residues. Per germline, CDR1 SGHAT and CDR2 FQNNGV. V was shortened by 2 bases and J by 2 bases, with 13 bases between the two germline ends. In the authors' workflow: Estimated nucleated cell counts came from reference gene primer amplification. The assay was immunoSEQ multiplex PCR, and TCRdb's table has in-frame clones only and misses some. The V and J calls and clone size are taken from that table; D and trimming were inferred from the DNA. The sample lists 63,000 or so clones, 88% occurring once.

The chain combines TRBV11-2 with TRBJ2-7; D unclear. This clonotype originated in a human donor in a cohort sampled during active COVID-19. Source material: peripheral blood. The CDR3 sequence: CASSLSPLPTYEQYF. DNA for the CDR3: TGTGCCAGCAGCTTAAGCCCGCTCCCTACCTACGAGCAGTACTTC. Drawing the rest from reference TRBV11-2 and TRBJ2-7, the complete variable domain is EAGVAQSPRYKIIEKRQSVAFWCNPISGHATLYWYQQILGQGPKLLIQFQNNGVVDDSQLPKDRFSAERLKGVDSTLKIQPAKLEDSAVYLCASSLSPLPTYEQYFGPGTRLTVT.